Listed below are T cell receptor beta chains from one sample, sequenced in a study of T cell responses to AZD1222 COVID-19 vaccine. TCRdb's copy holds only in-frame clones and misses some; the assay was immunoSEQ multiplex PCR. The data show roughly 120,000 clones, roughly 93% seen once. The input for sequencing was peripheral blood, taken on day 0 of AZD1222 vaccination. These receptors were obtained from an adult in good health. Each CDR3 is given with its conserved first and last residue. D genes are given only for firm matches. For some rows the clone size is stated as once, few or many, or as a class when expanded; others skip it.

abundance | j_gene | v_gene | d_gene | CDR3nt | CDR3aa
- | TRBJ1-2 | TRBV15 | - | TGTGCCACCAGCAGAGAGTCAAATGGCTACACCTTC | CATSRESNGYTF
- | TRBJ1-1 | TRBV11-2 | - | TGTGCCAGCAGCTTTGAGAGCCAGGGTTACACTGAAGCTTTCTTT | CASSFESQGYTEAFF
few | TRBJ2-1 | TRBV24-1 | TRBD2 | TGTGCCACCAGCAGGACTAGTCAGGGCTATGAGCAGTTCTTC | CATSRTSQGYEQFF
- | TRBJ2-2 | TRBV5-3 | TRBD2 | TGTGCCAGAAGCTGTTGGGAGGGGCGTTCCCTAACCGGGGAGCTGTTTTTT | CARSCWEGRSLTGELFF
once | TRBJ1-2 | TRBV27 | TRBD1 | TGTGCCAGCAGTTCCCAGGACAGGTTCTATGGCTACACCTTC | CASSSQDRFYGYTF
- | TRBJ1-2 | TRBV7-9 | - | TGTGCCAGCAGCCGGACCCAGGGGAATGGCTACACCTTC | CASSRTQGNGYTF
- | TRBJ2-3 | TRBV27 | - | TGTGCCAGCAGTTTCACAGGGTATACGACAGATACGCAGTATTTT | CASSFTGYTTDTQYF
- | TRBJ1-2 | TRBV12-3/TRBV12-4 | - | TGTGCCAGCAGTTTGGTGTATGGCTACACCTTC | CASSLVYGYTF
- | TRBJ2-5 | TRBV5-1 | - | TGCGCCAGCAGCTTGGCCCGACTTCAAGAGACCCAGTACTTC | CASSLARLQETQYF
once | TRBJ2-3 | TRBV5-1 | - | TGCGCCAGCAGCTTGGCCCTGGCAGCGGAGCCTGTGTATTTT | CASSLALAAEPVYF
- | TRBJ2-6 | TRBV2 | - | TGTGCCAGCAGTGAACTTAGCTCTGGGGCCAACGTCCTGACTTTC | CASSELSSGANVLTF
- | TRBJ1-5 | TRBV7-9 | - | TGTGCCAGCAGCTTAGCCGGGGGCTACAATCAGCCCCAGCATTTT | CASSLAGGYNQPQHF
- | TRBJ2-7 | TRBV7-6 | TRBD1 | TGTGCCAGCAGCTCTCCGCTAACAGGGGGCCAAGACTTCTACGAGCAGTACTTC | CASSSPLTGGQDFYEQYF
- | TRBJ2-2 | TRBV10-3 | - | TGTGCCATCAGTGAGTCAGTCCAGAGCACCGGGGAGCTGTTTTTT | CAISESVQSTGELFF
- | TRBJ1-6 | TRBV2 | - | TGTGCCAGCGCCCGATCGTCAGCTGCCGTCTTT | CASARSSAAVF
- | TRBJ1-4 | TRBV28 | TRBD1 | TGTGCCAGCAGAAGACAGGGGGCGGATGAAAAACTGTTTTTT | CASRRQGADEKLFF
- | TRBJ2-7 | TRBV5-1 | - | TGCGCCAGCAGTCCAACGACCCGTGGCGACGAGCAGTACTTC | CASSPTTRGDEQYF
- | TRBJ1-2 | TRBV2 | - | TGTGCCACCCAGTCCATGGGTAACTATGGCTACACCTTC | CATQSMGNYGYTF
- | TRBJ1-2 | TRBV7-9 | - | TGTGCCAGCAGCTTAGAGTATTATGGCTACACCTTC | CASSLEYYGYTF
- | TRBJ2-1 | TRBV28 | - | TGTGCCAGCGCTTGGACCTACAATGAGCAGTTCTTC | CASAWTYNEQFF
- | TRBJ1-1 | TRBV30 | TRBD1 | TGTGCCTGGAGACCCAGGGGGCAAGGTATTGATAGGGTGGACACTGAAGCTTTCTTT | CAWRPRGQGIDRVDTEAFF
- | TRBJ1-3 | TRBV29-1 | - | TGCAGCGTTGAACTAGGCAGCGCAAACACCATATATTTT | CSVELGSANTIYF
once | TRBJ1-5 | TRBV15 | - | TGTGCCACCAGCAGAGACAGCTACAATCAGCCCCAGCATTTT | CATSRDSYNQPQHF
- | TRBJ2-3 | TRBV2 | TRBD2 | TGTGCCAGCATTAGCGGGACCCTCACAGATACGCAGTATTTT | CASISGTLTDTQYF
- | TRBJ1-4 | TRBV28 | - | TGTGCCAGCAGAGACAGTGAGGGTGAAAAACTGTTTTTT | CASRDSEGEKLFF
- | TRBJ2-1 | TRBV7-3 | - | TGTGCCAGCAGCTCACACGGACTCATCTACAATGAGCAGTTCTTC | CASSSHGLIYNEQFF
- | TRBJ1-4 | TRBV5-1 | TRBD1 | TGCGCCAGCAGCGTGACAGGGACGGGAAAACTGTTTTTT | CASSVTGTGKLFF
- | TRBJ1-2 | TRBV7-9 | - | TGTGCCAGCACCGAAGGGGGGGCTGGGGGCTACACCTTC | CASTEGGAGGYTF
- | TRBJ2-3 | TRBV5-6 | - | TGTGCCAGCAGCTTGCAGGCCTCAGGTACGCAGTATTTT | CASSLQASGTQYF
- | TRBJ2-3 | TRBV6-1 | - | TGTGCCAGCAGTGACGGGGGCGCGGCAGGTACGCAGTATTTT | CASSDGGAAGTQYF